The clone carrying this T cell receptor (beta chain) has just one count. This sample was taken from a study of blood T cell repertoires in COVID-19. Looking at the study overall: Italy, Spain and the United States were the sources of the convalescent and acute COVID-19 samples. Sources were T cells, B-cell-depleted T cells, or PBMCs; the material itself was cDNA or gDNA.

Authors' methods: Reference gene primer amplification gave nucleated cell count estimates. Profiled with immunoSEQ multiplex PCR; TCRdb holds only in-frame clones, not every one. Clone size and the V and J calls come from that table; the DNA yielded D and trimming. This sample yields hundreds of thousands of clones, of which 86% are seen a single time; 1.4% belongs to the top ten. Sequencing was performed on peripheral blood. This TCR was sampled from a woman in her 30s with active or convalescent COVID-19.

DNA for the CDR3: TGTGCCAGCAGCTTGGACAGGGGCTCTGGAAACACCATATATTTT. Protein: CASSLDRGSGNTIYF. The chain carries TRBV5-8 and TRBJ1-3; 7 bases fit TRBD1. This CDR3 spans 15 amino acids. The V gene end was trimmed by 0 bases and the J gene end by 0 bases; junction bases not matched to a gene: 0. The germline V gene encodes CDR1 SGHTS and CDR2 YDEGEE. The whole variable domain, filled in from reference TRBV5-8 and TRBJ1-3, reads EAGVTQSPTHLIKTRGQQATLRCSPISGHTSVYWYQQALGLGLQFLLWYDEGEERNRGNFPPRFSGRQFPNYSSELNVNALELEDSALYLCASSLDRGSGNTIYFGEGSWLTVV.